This passage covers 21 T cell receptor beta chains from one sample sequenced in a study of blood T cell repertoires in COVID-19. Measured with immunoSEQ multiplex PCR; TCRdb has only the in-frame clones, and not every one. The repertoire has 150,000 to 200,000 clones, over 80% of them found once; the top ten carry about 7.1%. The sequencing sample was made of peripheral blood. The receptors come from a woman between 65 and 79 years old with COVID-19, enrolled during active disease.

J is TRBJ2-1 and V is TRBV24-1; 7 bases are shared with TRBD2. Germline V lookup: CDR1 KGHDR, CDR2 SFDVKD. V lost 3 bases to trimming and J lost 4 bases; unmatched junction nucleotides: 5. The CDR3 length is 15 residues. CDR3 DNA sequence: TGTGCCACCAGTGATCCGCTAGCGGATTACAATGAGCAGTTCTTC. This gives the protein CATSDPLADYNEQFF.

There are many counts of this clone. The chain links TRBV27 to TRBJ2-6; 10 positions match TRBD1. With V trimmed by 4 bases and J by 2 bases, 11 bases remained unmatched. This CDR3 has 19 amino acids. Germline V lookup: CDR1 MNHEY, CDR2 SMNVEV (reference sequence). DNA for the CDR3: TGTGCCAGCAGTTATATGACAGGGGGCTCCTTCGCTGGGGCCAACGTCCTGACTTTC. Protein: CASSYMTGGSFAGANVLTF. Full variable domain (rest looked up from reference TRBV27 and TRBJ2-6): EAQVTQNPRYLITVTGKKLTVTCSQNMNHEYMSWYRQDPGLGLRQIYYSMNVEVTDKGDVPEGYKVSRKEKRNFPLILESPSPNQTSLYFCASSYMTGGSFAGANVLTFGAGSRLTVL.

The chain links TRBV4-3 to TRBJ1-6; D might be TRBD1 (5 bases). The CDR3 consists of 15 residues. V was trimmed by 4 bases and J by 7 bases, leaving 14 bases between them. Germline V lookup: CDR1 LGHNA, CDR2 YSLEER. This chain's CDR3 is CASSRDSRGNSPLHF. CDR3 DNA sequence: TGCGCCAGCAGCCGCGACAGTCGTGGGAATTCACCCCTCCACTTT.

V gene TRBV19 combines with J gene TRBJ1-1; perhaps TRBD1 as D (5 bases). V shed 4 bases and J shed 1 base, with 10 bases lying between them. Germline V lookup: CDR1 LNHDA, CDR2 SQIVND (reference sequence). CDR3 length: 14 residues. CDR3 DNA: TGTGCCAGTAGTAGGAGGGACCCGAACACTGAAGCTTTCTTT. Translating gives CASSRRDPNTEAFF.

A few counts support this clone. DNA for the CDR3: TGTGCCAGCAGCCCCTACAGGTCCACCTACGAGCAGTACTTC. This translates into CASSPYRSTYEQYF. The V gene is TRBV7-2, the J gene TRBJ2-7, with D possibly matching TRBD1 (5 bases). The CDR3 spans 14 residues. Germline CDR1 and CDR2: SGHTA and FQGNSA. V shed 5 bases and J shed 2 bases, with 13 bases lying between them.

This clone has more than one count but fewer than ten. CDR3 loop: CASRTTGQGGNTEAFF. The CDR3 DNA sequence: TGTGCCAGCAGGACGACAGGGCAGGGAGGAAACACTGAAGCTTTCTTT. The genes are TRBV6-6 and TRBJ1-1, with TRBD1 matching 7 bases. In germline, CDR1 is MNHNY, CDR2 SVGAGI (reference sequence). V trimming: 6 bases; J trimming: 2 bases; junction bases outside the gene matches: 12. The CDR3 is 16 residues long.

This sequence joins TRBV28 and TRBJ2-6, with 12 nucleotides matching TRBD2. After removal of 8 bases from V and 0 bases from J, the junction contained 2 bases not matched to a gene. The CDR3 has 16 amino acids. Germline lookup yields CDR1 MDHEN and CDR2 SYDVKM. CDR3 sequence (DNA): TGTGCCAGCGGACTAGCGGGGCCCTCTGGGGCCAACGTCCTGACTTTC. Translation: CASGLAGPSGANVLTF.

The table lists this clone with a count of one. This chain joins TRBV5-1 and TRBJ2-7; 7 nucleotides match TRBD1. The germline V gene encodes CDR1 SGHRS and CDR2 YFSETQ. CDR3 length equals 13 residues. V lost 7 bases to trimming and J lost 2 bases; unmatched junction nucleotides: 6. DNA of the CDR3: TGCGCCAGCGGTTCACAGGGGCCCTACGAGCAGTACTTC. It is translated as CASGSQGPYEQYF.

The J gene is TRBJ2-1, the V gene TRBV7-9; 13 positions match TRBD2. Germline assignment: CDR1 SEHNR and CDR2 FQNEAQ (reference sequence). There are 16 residues in the CDR3. V was clipped by 4 bases and J by 9 bases; unmatched bases: 9. CDR3 coding DNA: TGTGCCAGCAGCTCGCGACTAGCGGGAGGTACGCCTGAGCAGTTCTTC. It encodes CASSSRLAGGTPEQFF.

This chain links TRBV30 with TRBJ1-5; 10 bases fit TRBD1. Trimming removed 5 bases from V and 6 bases from J; junction bases left unmatched: 7. The germline CDR1 and CDR2 sequences are GTSNPN and SVGIG (reference sequence). The CDR3 has 14 residues. The CDR3 protein is CAWGGQGSIQPQHF. For the CDR3, the DNA is TGTGCCTGGGGGGGACAGGGGTCGATTCAGCCCCAGCATTTT.

This clone was seen once. The chain combines TRBV19 with TRBJ1-2; the D is unclear. The V and J ends lost 7 bases and 3 bases respectively, with 18 bases between them. The germline CDR1 and CDR2 sequences are LNHDA and SQIVND (reference sequence). The CDR3 extends over 15 amino acids. This chain's CDR3 is CASTNPRDQDYGYTF. DNA of the CDR3: TGTGCCAGTACCAACCCGAGGGATCAGGACTATGGCTACACCTTC.

J is TRBJ2-7 and V is TRBV28; D may be TRBD2 (6 bases). Germline V CDR1 and CDR2: MDHEN, SYDVKM. The CDR3 length is 10 residues. Trimming removed 9 bases from V and 7 bases from J, with 10 bases in between. CDR3 DNA sequence: TGTGCCAGTCAGCGGGTTGAGCAGTACTTC. It translates to CASQRVEQYF.

This clone was recorded many times. The chain carries TRBV21-1 and TRBJ2-7; the table's D call TRBD1 went unverified against the DNA. TRBV21-1 is a pseudogene. The CDR3 is 22 residues long. The CDR3 loop is CASSSRTGDKEVSGGRVYEQYF. The DNA for the CDR3 is TGTGCCAGCAGCAGTAGGACAGGGGATAAGGAAGTATCGGGCGGGAGAGTTTACGAGCAGTACTTC.

This clone was picked up a small number of times. The CDR3 coding sequence is TGTGCCAGCAGCGGGGGTTGGGAAGATACGCAGTATTTT. It is translated as CASSGGWEDTQYF. The V and J genes are TRBV28 and TRBJ2-3, with D perhaps TRBD2 (6 bases). Trimming shortened V by 6 bases and J by 5 bases, and 12 bases separated the two germline ends. Per germline, CDR1 MDHEN and CDR2 SYDVKM. The CDR3 extends over 13 amino acids.

The V and J genes are TRBV15 and TRBJ1-3; 8 bases line up with TRBD1. The CDR3 is 17 amino acids. Losses at the gene ends were 1 base for V and 1 base for J; bases not matched to a gene: 6. Per germline, CDR1 LNHNV and CDR2 YYDKDF (reference sequence). The CDR3 is CATSRAGQGTSGNTIYF. As DNA, the CDR3 is TGTGCCACCAGCAGAGCCGGACAGGGAACTTCTGGAAACACCATATATTTT.

V gene TRBV4-3 combines with J gene TRBJ2-3, with TRBD2 as a possible D gene (5 bases). The CDR3 has 17 amino acids. CDR1 and CDR2 (germline): LGHNA, YSLEER. The V end was cut by 1 base, the J end by 2 bases, with 16 bases between. The CDR3 DNA is TGCGCCAGCAGCCAAGGAGCCGCTAGCCGTAACACAGATACGCAGTATTTT. The encoded protein is CASSQGAASRNTDTQYF.

V usage is TRBV14 and J usage is TRBJ1-1; 8 positions match TRBD1. With 4 bases clipped from V and 2 bases from J, the junction kept 6 bases outside the gene matches. This CDR3 comprises 15 residues. The germline V gene encodes CDR1 SGHDN and CDR2 FVKESK. The DNA for the CDR3 is TGTGCCAGCAGCCCTTTGACAGGGGATAACACTGAAGCTTTCTTT. Translating gives CASSPLTGDNTEAFF.

This chain uses TRBV5-4 with TRBJ1-1; 8 positions agree with TRBD1. The CDR3 runs 14 residues. In germline, CDR1 is SGHNT, CDR2 YYREEE (reference sequence). V shed 3 bases and J 4 bases; nucleotides not matched to a gene: 5. The CDR3 here is CASSSGQGVTEAFF. In DNA form, the CDR3 reads TGTGCCAGCAGCTCCGGACAGGGTGTCACTGAAGCTTTCTTT.

The chain carries TRBV7-2 and TRBJ1-2; D ambiguous. CDR3 length equals 13 residues. V lost 1 base, J lost 3 bases, and 6 bases lay in between. Germline V gene data show CDR1 as SGHTA and CDR2 as FQGNSA. The CDR3 here is CASSLGEYYGYTF. The DNA of the CDR3 is TGTGCCAGCAGCTTAGGGGAGTACTATGGCTACACCTTC. Based on the CDR3 plus reference TRBV7-2 and TRBJ1-2, the full variable domain is GAGVSQSPSNKVTEKGKDVELRCDPISGHTALYWYRQSLGQGLEFLIYFQGNSAPDKSGLPSDRFSAERTGGSVSTLTIQRTQQEDSAVYLCASSLGEYYGYTFGSGTRLTVV.

This clone was recorded a few times. The chain carries TRBV27 and TRBJ2-7; possible D gene TRBD2, 6 bases. The germline V gene encodes CDR1 MNHEY and CDR2 SMNVEV (reference sequence). V was pared by 0 bases and J by 5 bases, with 23 bases between. The CDR3 runs 18 residues. CDR3 DNA: TGTGCCAGCAGTTTATCGGTAGTACCGGGAGCAGGGTCCCACGAGCAGTACTTC. Its translation: CASSLSVVPGAGSHEQYF.

The genes are TRBV29-1 and TRBJ2-4, with 9 nucleotides matching TRBD1. This CDR3 spans 16 amino acids. Germline CDR1 is SQVTM and CDR2 is ANQGSEA. Trimming cost V 5 bases and J 6 bases; bases outside gene matches: 14. The CDR3 protein is CSVTTGGVYDGNIQYF. CDR3 DNA sequence: TGCAGCGTTACGACAGGGGGTGTTTACGATGGAAACATTCAGTACTTC. The complete variable domain, with remaining parts taken from reference TRBV29-1 and TRBJ2-4, reads SAVISQKPSRDICQRGTSLTIQCQVDSQVTMMFWYRQQPGQSLTLIATANQGSEATYESGFVIDKFPISRPNLTFSTLTVSNMSPEDSSIYLCSVTTGGVYDGNIQYFGAGTRLSVL.